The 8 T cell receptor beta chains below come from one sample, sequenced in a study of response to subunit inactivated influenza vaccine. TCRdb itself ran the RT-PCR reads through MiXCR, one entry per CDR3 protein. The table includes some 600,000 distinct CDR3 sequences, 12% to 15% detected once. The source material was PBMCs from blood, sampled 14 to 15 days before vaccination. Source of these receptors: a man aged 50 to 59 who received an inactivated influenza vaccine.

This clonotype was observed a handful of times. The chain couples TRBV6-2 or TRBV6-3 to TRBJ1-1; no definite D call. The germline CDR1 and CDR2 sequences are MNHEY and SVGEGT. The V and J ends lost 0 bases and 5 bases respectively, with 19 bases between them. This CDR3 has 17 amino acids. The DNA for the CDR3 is TGTGCCAGCAGTTACTCAATCCGGGCTTCAGGTTGGACTGAAGCTTTCTTT. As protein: CASSYSIRASGWTEAFF.

CDR3 in amino acids: CSVGSPDTQYF. The CDR3 coding sequence is TGCAGCGTTGGGAGCCCAGATACGCAGTATTTT. The V and J genes are TRBV29-1 and TRBJ2-3; D call uncertain. The germline CDR1 and CDR2 sequences are SQVTM and ANQGSEA. The V end was cut by 4 bases, the J end by 4 bases, with 6 bases between. The CDR3 has 11 amino acids.

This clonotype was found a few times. CDR3 residues: CASSYSGTGVSYEQYF. CDR3 sequence (DNA): TGTGCCAGCAGTTATTCCGGGACAGGGGTCTCCTACGAGCAGTACTTC. The chain links TRBV6-5 to TRBJ2-7; 10 bases line up with TRBD1. The CDR3 consists of 16 residues. Unmatched junction bases numbered 5, after V lost 3 bases and J lost 0 bases. From germline, CDR1 is MNHEY and CDR2 SVGAGI.

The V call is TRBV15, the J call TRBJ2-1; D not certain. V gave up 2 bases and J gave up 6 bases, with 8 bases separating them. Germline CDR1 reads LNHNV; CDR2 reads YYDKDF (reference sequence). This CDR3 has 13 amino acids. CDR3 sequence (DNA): TGTGCCACCAGCAGATACCTTGGCAATGAGCAGTTCTTC. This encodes CATSRYLGNEQFF. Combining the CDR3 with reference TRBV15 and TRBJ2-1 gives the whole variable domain DAMVIQNPRYQVTQFGKPVTLSCSQTLNHNVMYWYQQKSSQAPKLLFHYYDKDFNNEADTPDNFQSRRPNTSFCFLDIRSPGLGDTAMYLCATSRYLGNEQFFGPGTRLTVL.

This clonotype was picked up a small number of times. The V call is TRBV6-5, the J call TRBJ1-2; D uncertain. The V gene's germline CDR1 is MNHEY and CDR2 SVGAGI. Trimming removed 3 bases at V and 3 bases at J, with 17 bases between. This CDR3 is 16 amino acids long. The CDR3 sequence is CASSYSGLEGDYGYTF. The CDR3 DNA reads TGTGCCAGCAGTTATTCGGGTCTTGAGGGAGACTATGGCTACACCTTC.

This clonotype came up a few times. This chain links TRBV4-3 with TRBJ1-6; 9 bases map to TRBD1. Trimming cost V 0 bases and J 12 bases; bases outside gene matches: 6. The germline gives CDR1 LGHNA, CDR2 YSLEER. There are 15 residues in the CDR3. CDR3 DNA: TGCGCCAGCAGCCAAGACTGGACAGGGGTGAAACCCCTCCACTTT. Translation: CASSQDWTGVKPLHF.

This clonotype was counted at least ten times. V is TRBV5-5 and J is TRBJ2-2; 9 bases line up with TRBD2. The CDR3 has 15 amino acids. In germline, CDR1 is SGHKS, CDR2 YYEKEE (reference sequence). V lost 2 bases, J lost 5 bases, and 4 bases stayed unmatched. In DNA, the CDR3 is TGTGCCAGCAGCTTTAGCGGGAGCGGGACCGGGGAGCTGTTTTTT. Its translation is CASSFSGSGTGELFF.

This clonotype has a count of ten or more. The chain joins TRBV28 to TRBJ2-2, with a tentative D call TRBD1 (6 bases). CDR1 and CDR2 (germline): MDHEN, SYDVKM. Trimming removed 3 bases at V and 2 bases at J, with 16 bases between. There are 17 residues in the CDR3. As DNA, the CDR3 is TGTGCCAGCAGTTTTTCACAGGGCGGCCAAAACACCGGGGAGCTGTTTTTT. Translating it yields CASSFSQGGQNTGELFF.